These T cell receptor beta chains were read from a single sample in a study of human T cells and chemical hapten exposure. Each CDR3 protein gets one entry after TCRdb re-called the RACE reads with MiXCR. This sample has 85,000 to 100,000 distinct CDR3 sequences, with around 25% found just once. This sample comprised whole blood, obtained in connection with sensitization to the hapten diphenylcyclopropenone (DPC). All receptors come from a man in his forties with alopecia areata. Some clones in this sample may be carry-over from other donors' samples. Both conserved end residues are part of each CDR3. The D gene is left open where the match is weak. Size is omitted from some rows. Given values are once, few, many or a class for expanded clones.

TRBV6-6,few,-,14,TRBJ1-6,TGTGCCAGCAGTTCAGGGGCGATAAATTCACCCCTCCACTTT,CASSSGAINSPLHF
TRBV4-3,many,-,16,TRBJ2-3,TGCGCCAGCAGCCAAGAGTACAACGGTCCCACAGATACGCAGTATTTT,CASSQEYNGPTDTQYF
TRBV5-5,-,-,16,TRBJ1-5,TGTGCCAGCAGCTTGGCCCCCGGGGCCAACAATCAGCCCCAGCATTTT,CASSLAPGANNQPQHF
TRBV20-1,-,TRBD2,17,TRBJ2-3,TGCAGTGCTAGAGATCCTGGTGGTAGCGGGAGCACAGATACGCAGTATTTT,CSARDPGGSGSTDTQYF
TRBV28,-,-,15,TRBJ1-3,TGTACCAGCAGAGAATTCCAGGCCTCTGGAAACACCATATATTTT,CTSREFQASGNTIYF
TRBV7-2,-,-,13,TRBJ1-1,TGTGCCAGCAGCTTACGGGCCGGGACTGAAGCTTTCTTT,CASSLRAGTEAFF
TRBV5-1,few,TRBD2,17,TRBJ2-1,TGCGCCAGCAGCTTTATTGGGACTAGCGGGGTCTACAATGAGCAGTTCTTC,CASSFIGTSGVYNEQFF
TRBV7-2,-,-,13,TRBJ2-5,TGTGCCAGCAGCTCGACAGTGCAAGAGACCCAGTACTTC,CASSSTVQETQYF
TRBV15,-,-,14,TRBJ1-1,TGTGCCACCAGCAGAGTGAGGGTGCAGACTGAAGCTTTCTTT,CATSRVRVQTEAFF
TRBV11-3,-,-,13,TRBJ2-3,TGTGCCAGCAGCTTAAGACACACAGATACGCAGTATTTT,CASSLRHTDTQYF
TRBV25-1,-,-,16,TRBJ1-3,TGTGCCAGCAGGGACACCAGGGGAAGCTCTGGAAACACCATATATTTT,CASRDTRGSSGNTIYF
TRBV10-3,-,-,13,TRBJ2-7,TGTGCCATCAGGGGACCAAGCTCCTACGAGCAGTACTTC,CAIRGPSSYEQYF